Each of the 5 T cell receptor beta chains below was sequenced from the same sample in a study of cytomegalovirus exposure and HLA in healthy donors. Sequencing was performed with immunoSEQ multiplex PCR; in TCRdb, only in-frame clones are kept and a portion is missing. The table has 100,000 to 150,000 clones, approximately 91% seen once. Sequencing was performed on PBMCs. The receptors originated from a man aged 25 to 45 in good health and CMV-seronegative.

The CDR3 DNA follows: TGTGCCAGCAGCTTTGTCTCCGCCGTGGGAGGCGAGCAGTACTTC. Residues: CASSFVSAVGGEQYF. The chain links TRBV5-6 to TRBJ2-7; D perhaps matches TRBD2 (6 bases). The germline V gene encodes CDR1 SGHDT and CDR2 YYEEEE. The V and J ends lost 2 bases and 6 bases respectively, with 18 bases between them. This CDR3 contains 15 residues.

The rearrangement uses TRBV7-8 and TRBJ1-2; D is ambiguous. This CDR3 region has 15 residues. Germline V gene sequence: CDR1 SGHVS, CDR2 FQNEAQ. V was pared by 1 base and J by 0 bases, with 9 bases between. CDR3 in DNA: TGTGCCAGCAGCTTAGTTACCAGTTCTAACTATGGCTACACCTTC. Amino acids: CASSLVTSSNYGYTF.

This sequence joins TRBV27 and TRBJ2-7, with TRBD1 matching 11 bases. There are 13 residues in the CDR3. The germline CDR1 and CDR2 sequences are MNHEY and SMNVEV (reference sequence). J was trimmed by 5 bases and V by 5 bases; bases with no gene match: 2. The CDR3 DNA reads as TGTGCCAGCAGTCGGACAGGGGGCGACGAGCAGTACTTC. Translated, it gives CASSRTGGDEQYF.

J is TRBJ2-7 and V is TRBV2, with TRBD1 identical over 8 bases. With 6 bases clipped from V and 5 bases from J, the junction kept 9 bases outside the gene matches. The germline CDR1 and CDR2 sequences are SNHLY and FYNNEI. There are 14 residues in the CDR3. CDR3 sequence: CASRQTGVIDEQYF. CDR3 nucleotide sequence: TGTGCCAGCAGGCAGACAGGGGTTATCGACGAGCAGTACTTC.

The chain combines TRBV11-2 with TRBJ2-7; 7 nucleotides agree with TRBD2. The V gene end was trimmed by 0 bases and the J gene end by 3 bases; junction bases not matched to a gene: 5. CDR1 SGHAT and CDR2 FQNNGV come from the germline V gene. CDR3 length: 15 residues. The CDR3 DNA reads as TGTGCCAGCAGCTTAGAGTTTGCGGGAGACTACGAGCAGTACTTC. Protein: CASSLEFAGDYEQYF. Based on the CDR3 plus reference TRBV11-2 and TRBJ2-7, the full variable domain is EAGVAQSPRYKIIEKRQSVAFWCNPISGHATLYWYQQILGQGPKLLIQFQNNGVVDDSQLPKDRFSAERLKGVDSTLKIQPAKLEDSAVYLCASSLEFAGDYEQYFGPGTRLTVT.